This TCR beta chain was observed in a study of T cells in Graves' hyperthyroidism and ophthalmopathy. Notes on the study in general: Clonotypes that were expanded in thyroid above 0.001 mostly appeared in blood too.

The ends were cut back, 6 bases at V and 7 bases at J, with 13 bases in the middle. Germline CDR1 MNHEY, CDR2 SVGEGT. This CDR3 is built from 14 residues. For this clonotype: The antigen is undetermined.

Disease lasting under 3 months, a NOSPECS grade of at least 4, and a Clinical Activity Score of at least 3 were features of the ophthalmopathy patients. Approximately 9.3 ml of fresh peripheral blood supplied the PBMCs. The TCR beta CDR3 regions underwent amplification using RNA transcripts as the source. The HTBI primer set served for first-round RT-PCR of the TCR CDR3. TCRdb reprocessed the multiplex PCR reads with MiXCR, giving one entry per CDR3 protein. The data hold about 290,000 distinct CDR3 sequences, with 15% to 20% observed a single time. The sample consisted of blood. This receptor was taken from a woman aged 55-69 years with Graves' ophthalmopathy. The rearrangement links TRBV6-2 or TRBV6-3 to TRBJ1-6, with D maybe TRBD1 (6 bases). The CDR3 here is CASRHGTQNSPLHF. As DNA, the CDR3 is TGTGCCAGCAGACATGGGACACAAAATTCACCCCTCCACTTT.